This T cell receptor beta chain was observed in a study of blood T cell repertoires in COVID-19. Background on the study: Both acute and convalescent COVID-19 samples were obtained from the United States, Italy and Spain. PBMCs, B-cell-depleted T cells, or T cells were the source of the cDNA or gDNA that made up the material.

This clone was counted only a few times. Germline assignment: CDR1 SGHRS and CDR2 YFSETQ. V lost 2 bases, J lost 4 bases, and 3 bases stayed unmatched. The CDR3 runs 14 residues. Authors' data handling: Amplification of reference gene primers was used by the study to estimate nucleated cell counts. Libraries were prepared by immunoSEQ multiplex PCR; TCRdb keeps only in-frame clonotypes and omits some of them. Clone size and the V and J calls come from that table; the DNA yielded D and trimming. The table lists 250,000 to 350,000 clones, 70% to 90% of them singletons, with about 12% in the top ten. This sequence joins TRBV5-1 and TRBJ1-1; 9 bases align to TRBD1. This sequence originates from a woman aged 55-70 years with acute or convalescent COVID-19. Sequenced: peripheral blood. The CDR3 is CASSFKDRGTEAFF. The CDR3 nucleotides are TGCGCCAGCAGCTTTAAGGACAGGGGCACTGAAGCTTTCTTT. The variable domain in full, completed from reference TRBV5-1 and TRBJ1-1, reads KAGVTQTPRYLIKTRGQQVTLSCSPISGHRSVSWYQQTPGQGLQFLFEYFSETQRNKGNFPGRFSGRQFSNSRSEMNVSTLELGDSALYLCASSFKDRGTEAFFGQGTRLTVV.